This is a list of T cell receptor beta chains from one sample in a study of T-cell reconstitution after alpha-beta-depleted transplantation in children. TCRdb re-analysed the PCR reads in MiXCR, keeping a single row per CDR3 protein. The sample yields around 960,000 distinct CDR3 sequences, about 26% seen once. The specimen was PBMCs, mostly from graft donor cells, collected 360 days after TCRalphabeta/CD19-depleted stem cell transplant. These receptor sequences come from a boy under two years old who had a stem cell transplant for SCID, so the T cells may come from the graft donor. Each CDR3 is given with its conserved first and last residue. The D gene is left open where the match is weak. Some rows have no size entry. The others give once, few or many, or a class for an expanded clone.

v_call: TRBV5-6
clone_size: .
j_call: TRBJ2-2
d_call: .
cdr3_aa: CASRQYGTGELFF
cdr3_nt: TGTGCCAGCAGACAATACGGCACCGGGGAGCTGTTTTTT

v_call: TRBV30
clone_size: .
j_call: TRBJ2-7
d_call: .
cdr3_aa: CAWSETGFLDEQYF
cdr3_nt: TGTGCCTGGAGTGAAACAGGGTTTCTGGACGAGCAGTACTTC

v_call: TRBV5-1
clone_size: few
j_call: TRBJ2-7
d_call: .
cdr3_aa: CASSRSGDSYEQYF
cdr3_nt: TGCGCCAGCAGCAGGTCAGGGGACTCCTACGAGCAGTACTTC

v_call: TRBV28
clone_size: .
j_call: TRBJ2-1
d_call: TRBD2
cdr3_aa: CATGERGNEQFF
cdr3_nt: TGTGCCACCGGGGAGCGGGGCAATGAGCAGTTCTTC

v_call: TRBV27
clone_size: .
j_call: TRBJ2-2
d_call: .
cdr3_aa: CASSLDRYGELFF
cdr3_nt: TGTGCCAGCAGTTTAGATCGGTACGGGGAGCTGTTTTTT

v_call: TRBV29-1
clone_size: .
j_call: TRBJ1-1
d_call: .
cdr3_aa: CSVGNNLNTEAFF
cdr3_nt: TGCAGCGTTGGGAACAATCTGAACACTGAAGCTTTCTTT

v_call: TRBV7-9
clone_size: few
j_call: TRBJ2-5
d_call: .
cdr3_aa: CASSLWSGNQETQYF
cdr3_nt: TGTGCCAGCAGCTTATGGTCGGGAAACCAAGAGACCCAGTACTTC

v_call: TRBV5-6
clone_size: .
j_call: TRBJ1-2
d_call: TRBD1
cdr3_aa: CASSLQGAQGYTF
cdr3_nt: TGTGCCAGCAGCTTACAGGGGGCGCAAGGCTACACCTTC

v_call: TRBV4-1
clone_size: .
j_call: TRBJ2-7
d_call: .
cdr3_aa: CASSPRQEHEQYF
cdr3_nt: TGCGCCAGCAGCCCACGACAGGAACACGAGCAGTACTTC

v_call: TRBV27
clone_size: .
j_call: TRBJ2-7
d_call: TRBD1
cdr3_aa: CASRPWGGQGAKTEQYF
cdr3_nt: TGTGCCAGCCGCCCCTGGGGAGGACAGGGGGCTAAAACCGAGCAGTACTTC

v_call: TRBV20-1
clone_size: .
j_call: TRBJ2-1
d_call: .
cdr3_aa: CSALGDTYSYNEQFF
cdr3_nt: TGCAGTGCTCTAGGGGACACCTACTCCTACAATGAGCAGTTCTTC

v_call: TRBV6-5
clone_size: few
j_call: TRBJ2-7
d_call: TRBD2
cdr3_aa: CASSYPTSGGVYEQYF
cdr3_nt: TGTGCCAGCAGTTACCCCACTAGCGGGGGGGTCTACGAGCAGTACTTC

v_call: TRBV4-2
clone_size: .
j_call: TRBJ2-1
d_call: TRBD2
cdr3_aa: CASSGLAGGNSYNEQFF
cdr3_nt: TGTGCCAGCAGCGGGCTAGCGGGGGGAAACTCCTACAATGAGCAGTTCTTC

v_call: TRBV28
clone_size: .
j_call: TRBJ2-1
d_call: TRBD1
cdr3_aa: CASSSPDRANEQFF
cdr3_nt: TGTGCCAGCAGTTCTCCAGACAGGGCCAATGAGCAGTTCTTC

v_call: TRBV20-1
clone_size: .
j_call: TRBJ2-1
d_call: TRBD1
cdr3_aa: CSARRDRPSYNEQFF
cdr3_nt: TGCAGTGCTAGGCGGGACAGGCCGTCCTACAATGAGCAGTTCTTC